These 16 T cell receptor beta chains originate from one sample sequenced in a study of blood T cell repertoires in COVID-19. Sequenced by immunoSEQ multiplex PCR; TCRdb stores in-frame clones only, minus some. This sample has about 160,000 clones, with 82% found just once. The sample comprised peripheral blood. All receptors come from a woman in her 40s with COVID-19, enrolled during active disease.

The V and J genes are TRBV19 and TRBJ2-5; 8 bases line up with TRBD2. The V and J ends lost 2 bases and 1 base, in that order; junction bases with no gene match: 9. CDR1 LNHDA and CDR2 SQIVND come from the germline V gene (reference sequence). The CDR3 spans 17 residues. The CDR3 here is CASSIWLSGASQETQYF. In nucleotides, the CDR3 is TGTGCCAGTAGTATATGGCTTAGCGGGGCATCCCAAGAGACCCAGTACTTC.

V usage is TRBV29-1 and J usage is TRBJ2-1, with D tentatively TRBD2 (5 bases). Germline CDR1 SQVTM, CDR2 ANQGSEA. This CDR3 spans 13 amino acids. Trimming removed 5 bases from V and 4 bases from J, with 12 bases in between. In DNA, the CDR3 is TGCAGCGTTCAAGGGTCGGGATACAATGAGCAGTTCTTC. Protein sequence: CSVQGSGYNEQFF.

CDR3 nucleotides: TGTGCCAGCAGCCAAGAACCGAATCCTACTCGCACAGATACGCAGTATTTT. It translates to CASSQEPNPTRTDTQYF. J is TRBJ2-3 and V is TRBV3-1 (or the pseudogene TRBV3-2); D remains unclear. Trimming pared 0 bases from V and 1 base from J, leaving 14 bases between. The germline CDR1 and CDR2 sequences are LGHDT and YNNKEL (reference sequence). The CDR3 runs 17 residues.

The chain links TRBV27 to TRBJ1-4; 9 bases are a match to TRBD1. V was clipped by 8 bases and J by 6 bases; unmatched bases: 13. Germline V gene lookup returns CDR1 MNHEY and CDR2 SMNVEV (reference sequence). The CDR3 consists of 16 residues. The CDR3 nucleotides are TGTGCCAGCTGTGTCCCGGGACAGGGTTGGGATGAAAAACTGTTTTTT. Its translation is CASCVPGQGWDEKLFF.

This rearrangement joins TRBV5-5 to TRBJ2-7; TRBD1 might be the D (5 bases). CDR1 and CDR2 (germline): SGHKS, YYEKEE (reference sequence). V lost 4 bases and J 0 bases, leaving 11 bases between the germline ends. The CDR3 has 14 amino acids. Here the CDR3 reads CASSERTSSYEQYF. The CDR3 DNA follows: TGTGCCAGCAGCGAAAGGACAAGCTCCTACGAGCAGTACTTC.

J is TRBJ1-2 and V is TRBV28; D may be TRBD1 (5 bases). This CDR3 is 12 amino acids long. V lost 5 bases and J 9 bases, leaving 13 bases between the germline ends. Per the germline V gene, CDR1 is MDHEN and CDR2 is SYDVKM. The CDR3 region is CASSTIQVRYTF. DNA of the CDR3: TGTGCCAGCAGTACCATACAGGTTCGCTACACCTTC.

The chain couples TRBV28 to TRBJ2-5, with D tentatively TRBD1 (6 bases). Germline CDR1 MDHEN, CDR2 SYDVKM. The ends were cut back, 6 bases at V and 5 bases at J, with 10 bases in the middle. The CDR3 is 12 residues long. The CDR3 loop reads CASRGRGETQYF. For the CDR3, the DNA is TGTGCCAGCAGAGGAAGGGGGGAGACCCAGTACTTC.

The chain uses TRBV10-3 and TRBJ1-5, with 8 bases aligning to TRBD1. This CDR3 has 19 amino acids. In germline, CDR1 is ENHRY, CDR2 SYGVKD. V lost 4 bases and J lost 9; bases outside the gene matches: 23. The CDR3 spells CAISVEVDRGSEPTMPQHF. The CDR3 DNA follows: TGTGCCATCAGTGTGGAAGTAGACAGGGGCTCGGAACCAACTATGCCCCAGCATTTT.

V is TRBV19 and J is TRBJ2-7; maybe TRBD2 (5 bases). CDR1 is LNHDA, CDR2 SQIVND, per germline (reference sequence). The CDR3 consists of 15 residues. Between the trimmed V and J ends, which lost 4 bases and 1 base, there was a span of 14 bases. CDR3 coding DNA: TGTGCCAGTAGTAAGTCGGCGGGCAGGTCCTACGAGCAGTACGTC. It is translated as CASSKSAGRSYEQYV.

The rearrangement links TRBV12-5 to TRBJ1-5, with D unclear. V was shortened by 2 bases and J by 4 bases, with 15 bases between the two germline ends. Germline V gene lookup returns CDR1 LGHNT and CDR2 FRNRAP. The CDR3 consists of 16 residues. The CDR3 loop reads CASGLSGPRGNQPQHF. For the CDR3, the DNA is TGTGCTAGTGGTTTGTCCGGCCCCAGAGGGAATCAGCCCCAGCATTTT.

The CDR3 DNA sequence: TGTGCCAGCAAGGGACAGGAGGACAATGAGCAGTTCTTC. This encodes CASKGQEDNEQFF. V usage is TRBV12-3 or TRBV12-4 and J usage is TRBJ2-1; 8 bases align to TRBD1. V lost 7 bases, J lost 5 bases, and 4 bases stayed unmatched. The CDR3 is made up of 13 amino acids.

The rearrangement joins TRBV11-2 to TRBJ2-3; D gene ambiguous. V was clipped by 0 bases and J by 0 bases, with 7 bases between them. The CDR3 is made up of 15 amino acids. From germline, CDR1 is SGHAT and CDR2 FQNNGV. In DNA, the CDR3 is TGTGCCAGCAGCTTAGAAGCGTTTAGCACAGATACGCAGTATTTT. It translates to CASSLEAFSTDTQYF.

J is TRBJ2-2 and V is TRBV6-5; D unresolved. Per the germline V gene, CDR1 is MNHEY and CDR2 is SVGAGI. The CDR3 sequence is 14 residues long. V was shortened by 1 base and J by 2 bases, with 5 bases between the two germline ends. The CDR3 sequence: CASSYYLNTGELFF. Here the CDR3 DNA reads TGTGCCAGCAGTTACTACTTAAACACCGGGGAGCTGTTTTTT.

This clone has only one observation. The rearrangement joins TRBV24-1 to TRBJ1-1; possible D gene TRBD1, 5 bases. V was clipped by 4 bases and J by 1 base, with 9 bases between them. The CDR3 loop spans 14 amino acids. CDR1 is KGHDR and CDR2 is SFDVKD in the germline V gene. This CDR3 reads CATSDSQGNTEAFF. The CDR3, as DNA: TGTGCCACCAGTGACTCTCAGGGGAACACTGAAGCTTTCTTT.

Points on this clone: Mismatch with germline at one junction end may stem from a read error. The J gene is TRBJ2-2, the V gene TRBV7-7; TRBD1 agrees at 7 bases. The germline V gene has CDR1 SSHAT and CDR2 FNYEAQ (reference sequence). The CDR3 is made up of 14 amino acids. The CDR3 bases are TGTGCTAGCAGACGTACACAGGGGTCCGGGGAGCTGTTTTTT. Translation: CASRRTQGSGELFF. Full variable domain (remainder filled in from reference TRBV7-7 and TRBJ2-2): GAGVSQSPRYKVTKRGQDVTLRCDPISSHATLYWYQQALGQGPEFLTYFNYEAQPDKSGLPSDRFSAERPEGSISTLTIQRTEQRDSAMYRCASRRTQGSGELFFGEGSRLTVL.

The chain has TRBV10-1 and TRBJ2-3; TRBD1 matches 8 bases. J gave up 6 bases and V 6 bases, and 8 bases lay outside the gene matches. CDR3 length: 14 amino acids. The germline CDR1 and CDR2 sequences are WNHNN and SYGVQD (reference sequence). The CDR3 here is CASSWSRDRDTQYF. The CDR3 DNA sequence: TGCGCCAGCAGCTGGTCCCGGGACAGGGATACGCAGTATTTT.